This note documents a single T cell receptor (beta chain) sequence. This clone has just one count. Its binding antigen is unknown. No base quality values were provided; no much bigger clone lies one nucleotide off. The germline V gene (reference sequence) gives CDR1 as LNHNV and CDR2 as YYDKDF. The CDR3 runs 14 amino acids, cysteine and phenylalanine included. The CDR3 DNA has 42 bases and is translated from base 1. V and J are truncated by 0 bases and 5 bases respectively, leaving an intervening sequence of 8 bases. Donors were healthy HIV-negative adults with no recently reported acute infections or vaccinations. Every donor was a Caucasian adult living in Nashville, Tennessee, USA. CD4+ T cells were enriched by magnetic negative selection; naive cells were then positively selected on CD45RA, and the negative fraction formed the memory subset. Blood was obtained by leukapheresis, after which PBMCs were separated by Ficoll-Histopaque density gradient centrifugation and cryopreserved in liquid nitrogen vapor phase. Purity and quantity of every magnetically sorted T cell population were checked by analytical flow cytometry. Each sorted fraction had its genomic DNA isolated and then quantified by UV absorbance on a Nanodrop 2000c.

This entry is derived from a study of shared clonotypes between healthy human individuals (dated by TCRdb to 2020 to 2021). At the level of the whole study: The cohort comprised two women and a few men aged 18 to 49 years. To estimate repertoire size and how much clonotype sharing occurs between individuals, the study deeply sequenced the blood TCR repertoires of 5 or 6 healthy adults. Per donor, three plates each were used for CD4 naive and CD4 memory, two for CD8 naive, and one for CD8 memory. To increase sequencing depth and limit assay-specific biases, TCR repertoire library preparation and sequencing were carried out by different laboratories using diverse techniques. Each donor's leukapheresis produced roughly between roughly 0.85 and 10 billion PBMCs. Results and caveats for the whole study, not just this receptor: Naive subsets generally had larger estimated clonotype richness than memory subsets. Clonotypes shared by all four sorted-subset donors showed higher generation probabilities than non-shared clonotypes. The small number of donors limited the genetic and exposure-history diversity represented. Sampling was limited to blood, and TCR repertoires in tissue likely differ from TCR repertoires in blood. Even with the large sequencing depth, rarefaction of the sorted-subset datasets indicated that sequencing was incomplete. Approximately 4.8% of naive CD4, 3.5% of naive CD8, approximately 2.2% of memory CD4, and about 0.4% of memory CD8 clonotypes were shared across a few donors. Pairwise subsampling led to the expectation that sequencing depth would affect the degree of clonotype sharing among donors.

Using the deep immunoSEQ assay, TCR CDR3 regions were amplified from genomic DNA by multiplex PCR. For each cell subset, the extracted genomic DNA was distributed evenly across all wells of several immunoSEQ 96-well plates, and each plate served as one replicate. For sorted subsets, each replicate PCR was loaded with roughly 200 ng genomic DNA, equivalent to about 30,000 T cell genomes. Purified libraries were quantified with a Qubit 3.0 fluorometer, sized on a Bioanalyzer 2100, and re-quantified with the KAPA Library Quantification kit. A separate single-read 150-cycle Illumina NextSeq 550 flow cell was used to sequence each immunoSEQ 96-well plate. Per the source publication's procedure: Because only junctional sequences without quality scores were contained in the immunoSEQ output, filtering matching that applied to full-length reads could not be performed. Sequences were annotated with PyIR, a Python wrapper for IgBLAST v1.9, using IMGT germline references to assign V/J genes and CDR3. Reads were filtered out if the reads had weak V/J assignments (E-value above 1e-6), no CDR3, stop codons, out-of-frame junctions, or ambiguous translated residues. A V3J clonotype was defined by an identical inferred V gene, J gene, and CDR3 amino acid sequence. To compute the percentage overlap between repertoires, the number of shared unique clonotypes was divided by the size of the smaller repertoire. Three approaches were used to assess repertoire richness: RTK rarefaction, the Chao1 estimator, and Recon v2.1 estimates of unobserved clonotypes. Generation probabilities were computed with OLGA for all TCRbeta clonotypes obtained by the gDNA method from several donors. The immuneACCESS repertoire file appears here via TCRdb, limited to in-frame rearrangements. These files lack a portion of the clones; in checked studies, under half of the deficit traces to unresolved V genes, and the cause of the others is not known. V, J and clone size reflect that table, while D and trimming were determined from the DNA. Recorded for this sample are 2 million to 2.5 million clones; 95% of them occurred a single time. Around 0.13% of the sample goes to the ten largest clones.

The V and J genes are TRBV15 and TRBJ1-5, with TRBD1 perhaps the D gene, on 5 matching bases. Sequencing was performed on naive CD4+ T cells sorted from blood. Interpreted using the paper, the cell subset or site label stands for: CD45RA+ positively selected. This TCR derives from a man aged 18-30 years in good health. The nucleotide sequence reads TGTGCCACCAGCAGAGAGGGGGGGTATCAGCCCCAGCATTTT. It translates to CATSREGGYQPQHF.